The sequence of this TCR beta chain was determined in a study of T cells in Graves' hyperthyroidism and ophthalmopathy. Amplified regions were TCR beta CDR3 sequences from RNA transcripts. During a first-round RT-PCR of the TCR CDR3, the HTBI primer set was used. TCRdb re-derived calls from the multiplex PCR reads in MiXCR, one entry per CDR3 protein. Of 85,000 to 110,000 distinct CDR3 sequences in the sample, 45% to 50% were seen once. CDR3 length: 13 amino acids. Germline V gene data show CDR1 as SEHNR and CDR2 as FQNEAQ (reference sequence). Trimming left V 5 bases short and J 8 bases short, with 13 bases between. Study-wide results and caveats: Most thyroid clonotypes that were expanded above 0.001 also turned up in blood.

Researchers defined stable Graves' hyperthyroidism as no ophthalmopathy progression within 18 months. Newly diagnosed patients aged 18 to 65 had hyperthyroidism of under 2 months' duration. Source material for PBMCs was 10 ml fresh peripheral blood. This clonotype was detected ten times or more. What it binds is not known. Sequencing input: blood. This sequence originates from a middle-aged man with Graves' hyperthyroidism. This sequence joins TRBV7-9 and TRBJ2-1; D is perhaps TRBD1 or TRBD2 (5 bases each). In DNA form, the CDR3 reads TGTGCCAGCAGCCGGGGCTTTGGCGATGAGCAGTTCTTC. Translating gives CASSRGFGDEQFF.